This paragraph reports one T cell receptor beta chain. Its binding antigen is unknown. Base qualities are not recorded, but no much larger clone differs from it by a single base. V is pared back by 6 bases and J by 1 base, with 15 bases lying between the germline termini. Per the germline V gene, WSHSY is the CDR1 and SAAADI is the CDR2. From its cysteine to its phenylalanine, the CDR3 spans 15 amino acids. The read is trimmed to its CDR3 DNA, 45 bases read in frame from base 1. The data stem from a study of CD8+CD57+ T cells in acquired aplastic anemia (dated by TCRdb to about 2018). With respect to the entire study: DNA extracted from sorted CD4+ and CD8+ cells had a mean of roughly 3.4 ug, with a range of roughly 0.18 to 27.4 ug. A CD8+CD57+ expansion meant a frequency higher than the mean frequency seen in healthy subjects.

Expansion of CD8+CD57+ cells had been shown by flow cytometry in the patients chosen for sequencing. Every patient had severe acquired aplastic anemia, diagnosed using the International Study of Aplastic Anemia and Agranulocytosis and Camitta criteria. At the time blood was sampled, none of the patients had received any therapy. TCR repertoires of sorted CD4+ and CD8+ blood T cells from severe aplastic anemia patients and healthy subjects were deep-sequenced in the study. Patients were enrolled under clinicaltrials.gov protocols 00001620, 01623167, 00001397, 00071045, 00081523 and 00961064 in the USA. Ficoll-Paque density gradient centrifugation was used to isolate peripheral blood mononuclear cells. CD4+ and CD8+ T cells were sorted by FACS or magnetic beads before DNA extraction. Overall study results and their limits: About 30 CD8+ CDR3 sequences were found to be shared between patients and controls, but these sequences appeared to be highly expressed in patients and within the immunodominant clones of the patients. No significant difference in CD8+ Simpson's diversity was found between patients and healthy controls (P=0.060).

Profiling of TCR beta VDJ combinations and CDR3 sequences used genomic DNA as the template. TCR repertoire sequencing was run on an Illumina HiSeq 2000. The authors' analysis ran thus. TRBV/TRBJ rearrangement plots, CDR3 size and DJ length profiles, and Simpson's diversity index were used to evaluate the repertoires. The immunodominant clone was defined as the most abundant DNA sequence in deep sequencing data. CDR3 amino acid sequences were checked for sharing between subjects and were compared against published repertoires and the VDJdb database. Using fastp trimming at Q25 and MiXCR clonotype assembly, TCRdb reanalyzed the public sequencing data and kept in-frame beta chains. Identical CDR3 protein sequences are pooled into one entry, listed with their most common genes and DNA. The V and J calls and clone size come from TCRdb's table, not from the authors' own analysis. In this sample the table shows approximately 180,000 distinct CDR3 sequences, roughly 50% of which occur a single time. The top ten clones comprise about 1.8% of the sample.

The specimen sequenced was sorted CD4+, CD8+, or CD8+CD57+ T cells (not recorded which) from PBMCs. The source of this sequence is a human donor with aplastic anemia. The sequence joins TRBV10-2 to TRBJ1-1; no confident D gene assignment can be made. The sequenced DNA is TGCGCCAGCAGGGAAGTCGCAGGACCGAACACTGAAGCTTTCTTT. This encodes CASREVAGPNTEAFF.